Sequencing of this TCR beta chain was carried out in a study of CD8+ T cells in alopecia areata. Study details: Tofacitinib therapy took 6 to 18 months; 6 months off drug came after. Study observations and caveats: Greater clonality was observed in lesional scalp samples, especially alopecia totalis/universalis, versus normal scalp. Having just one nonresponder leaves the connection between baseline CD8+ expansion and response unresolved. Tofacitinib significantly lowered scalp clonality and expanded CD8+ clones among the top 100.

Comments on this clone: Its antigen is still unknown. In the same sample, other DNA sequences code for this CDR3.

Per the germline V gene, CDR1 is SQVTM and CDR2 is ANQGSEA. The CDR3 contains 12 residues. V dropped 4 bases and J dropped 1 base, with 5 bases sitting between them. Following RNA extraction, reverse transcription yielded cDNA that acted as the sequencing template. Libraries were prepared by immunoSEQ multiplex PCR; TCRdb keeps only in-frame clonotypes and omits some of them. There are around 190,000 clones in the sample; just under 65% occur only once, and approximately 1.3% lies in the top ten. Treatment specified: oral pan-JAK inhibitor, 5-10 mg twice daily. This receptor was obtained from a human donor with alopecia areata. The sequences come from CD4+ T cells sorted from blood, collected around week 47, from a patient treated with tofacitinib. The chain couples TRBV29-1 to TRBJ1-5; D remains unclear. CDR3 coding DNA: TGCAGCGTTGGGGGAAGCAATCAGCCCCAGCATTTT. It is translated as CSVGGSNQPQHF.